These T cell receptor beta chains were read from a single sample in a study of cytomegalovirus exposure and HLA in healthy donors. Here immunoSEQ multiplex PCR was the method, and the copy in TCRdb shows in-frame clones only, minus some. The sample has tens of thousands of clones, approximately 81% seen once. The sample consisted of PBMCs. Every receptor here comes from a woman between 18 and 29 years old in good health and CMV-seropositive. CDR3s include the opening cysteine and the closing phenylalanine or tryptophan. D genes are given only for firm matches. Clone size, where shown, is once, few, many, or a class for clones that have expanded.

J gene,V gene,clone size,D gene,CDR3 protein,CDR3 DNA
TRBJ2-3,TRBV7-9,.,.,CASRSGTHSDDTQYF,TGTGCCAGCAGGTCCGGGACTCACTCGGATGATACGCAGTATTTT
TRBJ2-1,TRBV19,once,.,CASSIRSGEQFF,TGTGCCAGTAGTATTCGGAGCGGCGAGCAGTTCTTC
TRBJ2-7,TRBV18,.,.,CASSPRPQDEQYF,TGTGCCAGCTCACCTAGGCCACAGGACGAGCAGTACTTC
TRBJ2-1,TRBV6-6,.,TRBD2,CASSYGRGQNEQFF,TGTGCCAGCAGTTACGGGAGGGGTCAGAATGAGCAGTTCTTC
TRBJ2-7,TRBV2,once,TRBD1,CASSAGTGYEQYF,TGTGCCAGCAGTGCCGGGACAGGGTACGAGCAGTACTTC
TRBJ1-2,TRBV5-1,few,.,CASSSLPEDNYGYTF,TGCGCCAGCAGCTCTCTCCCGGAGGATAACTATGGCTACACCTTC
TRBJ2-7,TRBV18,once,TRBD1,CASSPLSDRGSYEQYF,TGTGCCAGCTCACCATTATCCGACAGGGGCTCCTACGAGCAGTACTTC
TRBJ2-7,TRBV5-1,.,TRBD1,CASSLLGTGSSYEQYF,TGCGCCAGCAGCTTGTTAGGGACAGGGAGTTCCTACGAGCAGTACTTC
TRBJ2-7,TRBV5-1,.,TRBD2,CASSLALAGGRSYEQYF,TGCGCCAGCAGCTTGGCTCTAGCGGGGGGCCGATCCTACGAGCAGTACTTC
TRBJ2-2,TRBV10-3,few,.,CAILDTQTPGELFF,TGTGCCATCCTGGACACACAGACCCCCGGGGAGCTGTTTTTT
TRBJ1-2,TRBV19,.,TRBD1,CASSRDRGEVYYGYTF,TGTGCCAGTAGCCGAGACAGGGGGGAAGTTTACTATGGCTACACCTTC
TRBJ2-7,TRBV28,.,TRBD1,CASSLTGPHEQYF,TGTGCCAGCAGTCTGACAGGGCCGCACGAGCAGTACTTC
TRBJ1-3,TRBV6-5,.,.,CASSYRPGTGNTIYF,TGTGCCAGCAGTTACCGCCCGGGGACTGGAAACACCATATATTTT
TRBJ1-2,TRBV15,.,.,CATSRDLGQRGYTF,TGTGCCACCAGCAGAGATTTGGGGCAGAGGGGCTACACCTTC
TRBJ2-1,TRBV12-5,.,.,CASGRGLGYVDEQFF,TGTGCTAGTGGTCGGGGACTGGGGTATGTCGATGAGCAGTTCTTC
TRBJ2-1,TRBV5-1,.,TRBD1,CASSRGQARENEQFF,TGCGCCAGCAGCCGAGGACAGGCGAGAGAGAATGAGCAGTTCTTC
TRBJ2-3,TRBV6-5,.,.,CASSYASGEDTQYF,TGTGCCAGCAGTTATGCCTCCGGGGAGGATACGCAGTATTTT
TRBJ1-3,TRBV7-2,.,TRBD1,CASSQGARFAGNTIYF,TGTGCCAGCAGCCAGGGGGCGAGGTTTGCTGGAAACACCATATATTTT
TRBJ2-3,TRBV19,.,TRBD2,CASSDGTSGGPSTDTQYF,TGTGCCAGTAGTGACGGGACTAGCGGGGGGCCCAGCACAGATACGCAGTATTTT
TRBJ2-7,TRBV7-2,.,TRBD1,CASSFDRAESYEQYF,TGTGCCAGCAGTTTCGACAGGGCGGAGTCCTACGAGCAGTACTTC
TRBJ2-1,TRBV28,once,.,CASRLDSEQFF,TGTGCCAGCAGACTCGACAGCGAGCAGTTCTTC
TRBJ1-2,TRBV28,.,.,CASSLYRGGYTF,TGTGCCAGCAGTTTATATCGGGGTGGCTACACCTTC
TRBJ1-1,TRBV9,.,TRBD1,CASSVSRTGGGSNTEAFF,TGTGCCAGCAGCGTATCCCGGACAGGGGGCGGGTCGAACACTGAAGCTTTCTTT
TRBJ2-4,TRBV5-6,.,.,CASSLGQRIKNIQYF,TGTGCCAGCAGCTTGGGGCAGCGTATCAAAAACATTCAGTACTTC
TRBJ2-1,TRBV27,once,.,CASSLSYRAGDEQFF,TGTGCCAGCAGTTTATCGTACAGGGCGGGTGATGAGCAGTTCTTC
TRBJ1-2,TRBV4-3,.,.,CASSQERGPMYGYTF,TGCGCCAGCAGCCAAGAACGCGGCCCGATGTATGGCTACACCTTC
TRBJ2-3,TRBV4-1,.,TRBD1,CASSQEDRGFTDTQYF,TGCGCCAGCAGCCAAGAAGACAGGGGTTTTACAGATACGCAGTATTTT
TRBJ2-3,TRBV9,.,.,CASSVYQGVDTQYF,TGTGCCAGCAGCGTGTACCAGGGTGTAGATACGCAGTATTTT
TRBJ1-1,TRBV30,.,TRBD1,CAWSGDRGSAEAFF,TGTGCCTGGAGCGGAGACAGGGGTAGCGCTGAAGCTTTCTTT
TRBJ2-5,TRBV7-3,.,TRBD2,CASSLGAGGLQETQYF,TGTGCCAGCAGCTTAGGTGCGGGGGGGTTACAAGAGACCCAGTACTTC
TRBJ1-2,TRBV10-3,.,.,CAISESSLLYGYTF,TGTGCCATCAGTGAATCGTCTCTTCTCTATGGCTACACCTTC
TRBJ1-5,TRBV6-1,.,.,CASTTGTSNQPQHF,TGTGCCAGCACCACAGGGACGAGCAATCAGCCCCAGCATTTT
TRBJ1-6,TRBV28,.,.,CASSLQDSPLHF,TGTGCCAGCAGTTTGCAGGATTCACCCCTCCACTTT
TRBJ1-6,TRBV6-1,.,.,CASSEARASSYNSPLHF,TGTGCCAGCAGTGAAGCGAGGGCAAGCTCCTATAATTCACCCCTCCACTTT
TRBJ2-5,TRBV2,.,.,CATIQGETQYF,TGTGCCACGATACAGGGAGAGACCCAGTACTTC
TRBJ1-3,TRBV2,.,.,CASTMEGQGNTIYF,TGTGCCAGCACAATGGAGGGTCAAGGAAACACCATATATTTT
TRBJ2-7,TRBV7-2,.,.,CASSFPSRGRPYEQYF,TGTGCCAGCAGCTTCCCCAGCAGGGGAAGGCCCTACGAGCAGTACTTC
TRBJ2-2,TRBV7-9,.,.,CASSLPRVFAGELFF,TGTGCCAGCAGCTTACCAAGAGTTTTTGCCGGGGAGCTGTTTTTT
TRBJ2-1,TRBV7-9,.,.,CASKEGGMYEQFF,TGTGCCAGCAAAGAGGGTGGGATGTATGAGCAGTTCTTC
TRBJ2-7,TRBV29-1,.,.,CSGGVEGYEQYF,TGCAGCGGGGGGGTTGAGGGTTACGAGCAGTACTTC
TRBJ2-1,TRBV11-3,.,.,CASSLARNEQFF,TGTGCCAGCAGCTTAGCGAGGAATGAGCAGTTCTTC
TRBJ1-2,TRBV28,once,TRBD1,CASSLGQGVVGGYTF,TGTGCCAGCAGTTTGGGACAGGGGGTGGTGGGCGGCTACACCTTC
TRBJ1-1,TRBV10-3,few,TRBD1,CAISGAPGQMNTEAFF,TGTGCCATCAGTGGGGCACCGGGACAGATGAACACTGAAGCTTTCTTT
TRBJ2-1,TRBV25-1,.,.,CASSGYNEQFF,TGTGCCAGCAGCGGGTACAATGAGCAGTTCTTC
TRBJ2-5,TRBV9,.,.,CASSPRLRPETQYF,TGTGCCAGCAGCCCCCGTTTGCGCCCAGAGACCCAGTACTTC
TRBJ1-1,TRBV5-6,.,TRBD1,CASSLGGTGKNTEAFF,TGTGCCAGCAGCTTGGGAGGGACAGGGAAGAACACTGAAGCTTTCTTT
TRBJ2-5,TRBV19,.,.,CASRRDSRRETQYF,TGTGCCAGCAGACGGGACTCACGTAGGGAGACCCAGTACTTC
TRBJ2-7,TRBV6-1,.,.,CASSANRDGGYEQYF,TGTGCCAGCAGTGCCAACAGGGATGGAGGCTACGAGCAGTACTTC
TRBJ1-4,TRBV7-9,.,.,CASSQYRPPHGEKLFF,TGTGCCAGCAGCCAGTACCGCCCTCCTCACGGGGAAAAACTGTTTTTT
TRBJ2-3,TRBV30,.,.,CAWSAWAGGGDTQYF,TGTGCCTGGAGTGCCTGGGCTGGTGGTGGAGATACGCAGTATTTT